This TCR beta chain is from a study of beta chain features in type 1 diabetes (dated by TCRdb to 2016 to 2018). About the study as a whole: Mean age, gender distribution, total cell number and subset yield were not different between patients and healthy donors. Across all samples, some 100,000,000 sorted cells were examined, and cell number per subset correlated strongly with RNA yield. The study compared TCRB repertoires of sorted circulating CD4+ T cell subsets between recently diagnosed type 1 diabetes patients and matched healthy donors. Regulatory and stem cell-like memory subsets were isolated from only 8 patients and roughly eight healthy donors, whereas naive and central memory subsets came from all 30 or so donors. Broad study findings and their caveats: Because cDNA rather than genomic DNA was sequenced, highly expressing activated cells could have been over-represented, although no difference in activation and CD3 levels was found between groups. A moderate but significant shortening of TCRB CDR3 length was observed in type 1 diabetes patients in all four CD4+ subsets. HLA sub-analyses involved small numbers of individuals, so any influence of HLA type on TCRB rearrangement remained unresolved. At VDJ recombination sites, type 1 diabetes patients had fewer insertions and more deleted nucleotides, which implies abnormalities in thymic rearrangement. Shorter templates might have been favored by PCR, but patient and control samples were amplified and corrected together, so both groups would have been affected equally by any skew. Naive, central memory and regulatory TCRB repertoires appeared to be more similar among patients than among healthy donors.

Concerning this clone: Its binding antigen is unknown. It has no much larger one-base neighbor in the sample; base qualities were not kept.

All of the isolated RNA was reverse transcribed with the High Capacity cDNA Reverse Transcription Kit, so expressed TCRB transcripts were sequenced. Deep immunoSEQ sequencing was applied to naive, central memory and regulatory T cell samples, giving an average of about 3.7 million total reads per sample. After sorted cells were lysed in RLT buffer, RNA was extracted with DNase-treated RNeasy Micro or Mini kits, with the choice depending on cell number. To prevent cross-contamination, each cell subset was processed individually, whereas patient and healthy donor samples were processed jointly. TCRB sequences were amplified from cDNA with the immunoSEQ multiplex PCR, producing 87-bp fragments spanning the CDR3 region. Sequencing of the amplicons was performed on the Illumina HiSeq platform. The original methods were these. PCR bias was corrected computationally using synthetic template baselines, and reads within Hamming distance 2 were collapsed, with unmergeable singletons discarded. Reads were aligned against IMGT so that V, D and J genes, CDR3 length and insertions or deletions at six rearrangement sites could be assigned. Within each subset, clonotype counts were normalized to the number of sorted cells before true diversity and Gini coefficients were calculated with the tcR R package. The overlap coefficient, calculated on TCRB nucleotide sequences, was used to quantify repertoire sharing. Out-of-frame TCRB sequences from naive cells were analyzed to stand in for the pre-selection repertoire. The table comes from immuneACCESS by way of TCRdb, which keeps in-frame sequences with V and J called. Part of the clones is missing from these tables; in studies checked, under half for an unresolved V gene and the rest for unknown reasons. The DNA gave D and trimming, while V, J and clone size come from that table. A total of some 500,000 clones appear in this sample, about an eighth of them only once. The ten largest clones take up more than 0.045% of the sample.

V is cut by 4 bases and J by 2 bases, and the space between the germline ends is 10 bases. Reading the germline V gene gives CDR1 SQVTM and CDR2 ANQGSEA. The CDR3, from cysteine to phenylalanine, totals 13 residues. Left in the record is the CDR3 DNA by itself, 39 bases read in frame from the first base. Each donor gave one peripheral blood draw, averaging around 120 mL, which was collected into heparinised tubes. A BD FACSAria II was used to sort naive, central memory, regulatory and stem cell-like memory CD4+ T cells with a panel that included CD45RO, CCR7, CD25, CD127, CD95 and CD27. All sorted populations exceeded 95% purity. PBMCs were isolated immediately by Lymphoprep density gradient centrifugation and stained directly without culture. So that batch effects would be minimized, each experiment stained and sorted samples in pairs, pairing one healthy donor with one patient.

The receptor was derived from a woman in her late teens or twenties in good health. Rearrangement joined TRBV29-1 to TRBJ2-3; there is no confident call for the D gene. The specimen was naive CD4+ T cells from blood. The cell subset or site label here, explained by the study, means: true naive CD4+ T cells. The CDR3 here reads CSVAGIHTDTQYF. In nucleotide form, the sequence is TGCAGCGTTGCAGGAATCCACACAGATACGCAGTATTTT.